This T cell receptor (beta chain) was documented in a study of blood T cell repertoires in COVID-19. This CDR3 contains 18 residues. Germline trimming cut 0 bases from V and 0 bases from J; bases unmatched to any gene: 4. TCRdb's table, derived via immunoSEQ multiplex PCR, lists solely in-frame clones and lacks some. Here the sample spans around 210,000 clones, over 75% being singletons. The sample taken for sequencing was peripheral blood. The receptor was isolated from a man aged 50 to 60 with COVID-19, enrolled during active disease. The chain uses TRBV23-1 and TRBJ2-2; TRBD2 matches at 10 bases. TRBV23-1 is an ORF; its function is uncertain. The CDR3 spells CASSQSASGGSNTGELFF. CDR3 DNA sequence: TGCGCCAGCAGTCAATCGGCTAGCGGGGGATCGAACACCGGGGAGCTGTTTTTT.